This TCR beta chain was obtained from a study of memory CD4+ T cells and cytomegalovirus serostatus. This table comes from immunoSEQ multiplex PCR, and its TCRdb copy is limited to in-frame clones, with some not included. The data show 35,000 to 45,000 clones, approximately 78% seen once. The sort gate was single viable CD3+CD4+CD8-CD45RO+ cells for memory CD4+ T cells. CDR3 length: 13 residues. Germline CDR1 is LNHDA and CDR2 is SQIVND (reference sequence). V dropped 1 base and J dropped 5 bases, with 8 bases sitting between them. The receptor was derived from an adult in good health and CMV-seronegative. Material: memory CD4+ T cells from blood. The V gene is TRBV19, the J gene TRBJ1-2; D is unclear. CDR3 amino acids: CASSIGTAYGYTF. For the CDR3, the DNA is TGTGCCAGTAGTATAGGCACAGCATATGGCTACACCTTC.